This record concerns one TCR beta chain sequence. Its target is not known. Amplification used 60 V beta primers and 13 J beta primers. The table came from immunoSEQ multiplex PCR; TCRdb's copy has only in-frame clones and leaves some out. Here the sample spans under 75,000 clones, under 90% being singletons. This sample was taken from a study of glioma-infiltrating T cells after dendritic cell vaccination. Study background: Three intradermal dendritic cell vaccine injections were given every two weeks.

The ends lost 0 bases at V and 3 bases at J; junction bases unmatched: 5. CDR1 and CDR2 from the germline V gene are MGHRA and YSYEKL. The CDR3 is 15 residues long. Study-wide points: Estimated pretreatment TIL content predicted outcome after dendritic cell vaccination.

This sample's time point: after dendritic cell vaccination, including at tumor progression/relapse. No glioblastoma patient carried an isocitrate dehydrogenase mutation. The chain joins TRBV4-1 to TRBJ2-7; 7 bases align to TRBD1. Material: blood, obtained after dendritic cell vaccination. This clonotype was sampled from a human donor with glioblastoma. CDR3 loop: CASSQDDRESYEQYF. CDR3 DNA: TGCGCCAGCAGCCAAGATGACAGGGAGAGCTACGAGCAGTACTTC.